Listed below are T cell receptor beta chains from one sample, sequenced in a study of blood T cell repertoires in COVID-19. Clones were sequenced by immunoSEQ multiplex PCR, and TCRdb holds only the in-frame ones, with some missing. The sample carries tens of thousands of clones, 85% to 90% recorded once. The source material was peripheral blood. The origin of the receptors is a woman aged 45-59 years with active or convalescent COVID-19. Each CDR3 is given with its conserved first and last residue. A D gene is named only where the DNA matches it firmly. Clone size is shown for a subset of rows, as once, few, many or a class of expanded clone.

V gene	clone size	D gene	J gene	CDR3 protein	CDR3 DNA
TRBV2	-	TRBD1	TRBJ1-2	CASSEGTGSPLRGYTF	TGTGCCAGCAGTGAAGGGACAGGGAGCCCTTTGAGAGGCTACACCTTC
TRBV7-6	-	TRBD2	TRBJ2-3	CASSFGLAGGTDTQYF	TGTGCCAGCAGCTTCGGACTAGCGGGAGGTACAGATACGCAGTATTTT
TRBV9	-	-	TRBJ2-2	CASSVEEVGTGELFF	TGTGCCAGCAGCGTAGAGGAGGTTGGCACCGGGGAGCTGTTTTTT
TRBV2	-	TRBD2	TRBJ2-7	CASRDGRF	TGTGCCAGCAGAGACGGGAGGTTC
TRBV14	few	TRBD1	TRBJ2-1	CASSHIKERGRTGEQFF	TGTGCCAGCAGCCATATCAAGGAGAGGGGGCGAACGGGTGAGCAGTTCTTC
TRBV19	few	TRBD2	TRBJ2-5	CASSPLRGGETQYF	TGTGCCAGTAGCCCTCTTCGGGGGGGGGAGACCCAGTACTTC
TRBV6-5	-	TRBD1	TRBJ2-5	CASSLTGGQETQYF	TGTGCCAGCAGTTTGACAGGGGGCCAAGAGACCCAGTACTTC
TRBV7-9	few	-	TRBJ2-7	CASSYGATYEQYF	TGTGCCAGCAGCTATGGGGCCACCTACGAGCAGTACTTC
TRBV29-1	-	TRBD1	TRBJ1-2	CSVEGEGTGPHYGYTF	TGCAGCGTTGAAGGAGAGGGGACAGGGCCCCACTATGGCTACACCTTC
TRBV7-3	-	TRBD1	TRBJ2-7	CASSSGTVGEQYF	TGTGCCAGCAGCTCCGGGACAGTGGGCGAGCAGTACTTC